The clone carrying this TCR beta chain was seen ten or more times. It may be a read error: a sequence one base away is much more abundant. The data are from a study of Graves' ophthalmopathy and Graves' hyperthyroidism. The CDR3 length is 12 residues. Germline V gene lookup returns CDR1 MDHEN and CDR2 SYDVKM. V lost 2 bases, J lost 6 bases, and 4 bases lay in between. Fresh peripheral blood, 8.5 to 10 ml, was the PBMC source. The study amplified TCR beta CDR3 regions using RNA transcripts. Following a first-round RT-PCR that used HTBI primers, a second-round multiplex PCR was carried out. TCRdb analysed the multiplex PCR reads with MiXCR anew, one entry per CDR3 protein. The data contain fewer than 600,000 distinct CDR3 sequences, roughly 14% of them singletons.

This receptor was obtained from a woman in her thirties with Graves' ophthalmopathy. The genes are TRBV28 and TRBJ2-2; D gene ambiguous. The material sequenced was blood. The CDR3 reads CASSLPAGELFF. CDR3 in DNA: TGTGCCAGCAGTTTACCGGCCGGGGAGCTGTTTTTT.